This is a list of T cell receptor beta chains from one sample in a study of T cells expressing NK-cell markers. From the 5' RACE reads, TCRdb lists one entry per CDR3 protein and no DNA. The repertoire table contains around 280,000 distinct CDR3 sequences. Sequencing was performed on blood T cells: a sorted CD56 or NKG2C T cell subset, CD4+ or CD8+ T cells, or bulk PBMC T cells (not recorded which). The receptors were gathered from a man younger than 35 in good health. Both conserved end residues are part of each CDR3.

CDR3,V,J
CASSLTGASYEQYF,TRBV7-2,TRBJ2-7
CAWRGEAKNIQYF,TRBV30,TRBJ2-4
CASTQEGSLGEKLFF,TRBV6-5,TRBJ1-4
CASSQSATGLSLGANVLTF,TRBV4-1,TRBJ2-6
CASSLVPSGRAVGELFF,TRBV7-6,TRBJ2-2
CRIVRTGTDTQYF,TRBV20-1,TRBJ2-3
CSASGAYSGANVLTF,TRBV20-1,TRBJ2-6
CASSGLAASSYNEQFF,TRBV7-9,TRBJ2-1
CSALRALDGGELFF,TRBV20-1,TRBJ2-2
CASSPGVLAGDTQYF,TRBV11-3,TRBJ2-3
CASGGGQGNQPQHF,TRBV12-3/TRBV12-4,TRBJ1-5
CASSLEAGLISYGYTF,TRBV5-1,TRBJ1-2
CASSRDGGAGGTQYF,TRBV7-2,TRBJ2-5
CAWSTRRDTGELFF,TRBV30,TRBJ2-2
CASSYSSAGHSYEQYF,TRBV6-5,TRBJ2-7
CASSPPLRIMNTEAFF,TRBV18,TRBJ1-1
CASSFRQGWTEAFF,TRBV11-2,TRBJ1-1
CASSFSTANTGELFF,TRBV27,TRBJ2-2
CASSSRTSAIQETQYF,TRBV5-1,TRBJ2-5
CASSSGTVYNEQFF,TRBV12-3/TRBV12-4,TRBJ2-1
CASSRGTGNGYTF,TRBV3-1,TRBJ1-2
CATSRDPRGSYNEQFF,TRBV15,TRBJ2-1
CASSTQGNNEQFF,TRBV25-1,TRBJ2-1
CASSQPHYTGELFF,TRBV14,TRBJ2-2
CASSCNFTYQETQYF,TRBV6-5,TRBJ2-5
CASSELTGYTEAFF,TRBV10-2,TRBJ1-1
CASSLPQGYNEQFF,TRBV12-3/TRBV12-4,TRBJ2-1
CSARGARAFQETQYF,TRBV20-1,TRBJ2-5
CASSPKPGNYGYTF,TRBV27,TRBJ1-2